This T cell receptor beta chain was identified during a study of cytomegalovirus exposure and HLA in healthy donors. The CDR3 length is 17 residues. Germline loops: CDR1 SGHRS, CDR2 YFSETQ. With 5 bases clipped from V and 7 bases from J, the junction kept 11 bases outside the gene matches. Both 60 Vbeta primers and 13 Jbeta primers went into the PCR. Method: immunoSEQ multiplex PCR; TCRdb's copy keeps in-frame clones and lacks some. Here the sample spans 130,000 to 150,000 clones, 70% to 90% being singletons. Sequencing used PBMCs. The V gene is TRBV5-1, the J gene TRBJ2-1; 14 nucleotides align to TRBD2. The sequence derives from a woman aged 40 to 50 in good health and CMV-seropositive. For the CDR3, the DNA is TGCGCCAGCAGTAGACCGGGACTAGCGGGAGTCAGTAATGAGCAGTTCTTC. Amino acid sequence: CASSRPGLAGVSNEQFF. The complete variable domain, with remaining parts taken from reference TRBV5-1 and TRBJ2-1, reads KAGVTQTPRYLIKTRGQQVTLSCSPISGHRSVSWYQQTPGQGLQFLFEYFSETQRNKGNFPGRFSGRQFSNSRSEMNVSTLELGDSALYLCASSRPGLAGVSNEQFFGPGTRLTVL.